One and the same sample provided the 13 T cell receptor beta chains below, sequenced in a study of T-cell reconstitution after alpha-beta-depleted transplantation in children. Preparing the TCRbeta library involved the use of unique molecular identifiers. TCRdb re-called the PCR reads through MiXCR, storing one row per CDR3 protein. The sample contains a few hundred thousand distinct CDR3 sequences, 16% of which appear only once. The sequences come from PBMCs, mostly from graft donor cells, collected 360 days after TCRalphabeta/CD19-depleted stem cell transplant. The origin of the receptors is a boy younger than two who had a stem cell transplant for Wiskott-Aldrich syndrome, so the T cells may come from the graft donor.

The chain is built from TRBV5-1 and TRBJ2-7; 9 bases are a match to TRBD2. The V gene's germline CDR1 is SGHRS and CDR2 YFSETQ. CDR3 size: 16 residues. Germline trimming cut 4 bases from V and 0 bases from J; bases unmatched to any gene: 8. CDR3 protein: CASSAIAGARSYEQYF. CDR3 DNA: TGCGCCAGCAGCGCGATAGCGGGAGCCCGCTCCTACGAGCAGTACTTC.

V gene TRBV24-1 combines with J gene TRBJ2-2; TRBD1 might be the D (5 bases). V was cut by 0 bases and J by 5 bases, with 6 bases left in between. Germline CDR1 is KGHDR and CDR2 is SFDVKD. The CDR3 is made up of 14 amino acids. The CDR3 sequence: CATSDLQGTGELFF. CDR3 nucleotides: TGTGCCACCAGTGATTTGCAGGGTACCGGGGAGCTGTTTTTT.

V and J are TRBV4-1 and TRBJ2-7, with 7 bases matching TRBD1. The CDR3 totals 15 residues. Per the germline V gene, CDR1 is MGHRA and CDR2 is YSYEKL. J gave up 2 bases and V 4 bases, and 8 bases lay outside the gene matches. DNA for the CDR3: TGCGCCAGCAGCCGGACCGGGACAGCGACCTACGAGCAGTACTTC. This sequence encodes CASSRTGTATYEQYF.

The sample holds many counts of this clonotype. The chain uses TRBV4-3 and TRBJ2-7; tentatively, D is TRBD1 (6 bases). CDR1 and CDR2 from the germline V gene are LGHNA and YSLEER. The CDR3 contains 13 residues. V was pared by 1 base and J by 7 bases, with 11 bases between. DNA for the CDR3: TGCGCCAGCAGCCAAGCAGGGGTGGGGGAGCAGTACTTC. It yields the protein CASSQAGVGEQYF.

The chain uses TRBV28 and TRBJ2-7, with D hard to call. CDR3 size: 13 residues. V gave up 3 bases and J gave up 4 bases, with 10 bases separating them. Germline V gene lookup returns CDR1 MDHEN and CDR2 SYDVKM. The CDR3 nucleotides read TGTGCCAGCAGTTTGCCGGAATCTTACGAGCAGTACTTC. Its translation: CASSLPESYEQYF.

A few counts support this clonotype. This chain joins TRBV7-2 and TRBJ2-4; 8 bases fit TRBD1. Germline loops: CDR1 SGHTA, CDR2 FQGNSA. V shed 5 bases, J shed 8 bases, and the junction held 8 bases outside the gene matches. The CDR3 length is 14 residues. CDR3 sequence: CASSPRTGYDIQYF. Written as DNA, the CDR3 is TGTGCCAGCAGCCCCCGGACAGGGTACGACATTCAGTACTTC.

This clonotype was recorded a few times. The chain has TRBV5-1 and TRBJ2-1; D not resolved. Germline CDR1 and CDR2: SGHRS and YFSETQ. Trimming pared 2 bases from V and 6 bases from J, leaving 12 bases between. This CDR3 is built from 14 residues. CDR3 nucleotide sequence: TGCGCCAGCAGCTTTACGACGGATATCAATGAGCAGTTCTTC. This sequence encodes CASSFTTDINEQFF.

This clonotype was observed a handful of times. The chain joins TRBV5-1 to TRBJ2-1; TRBD2 matches at 11 bases. The V segment lost 4 bases and the J segment 5 bases; nucleotides outside the gene matches: 11. The CDR3 consists of 17 residues. Germline V gene sequence: CDR1 SGHRS, CDR2 YFSETQ. In nucleotides, the CDR3 is TGCGCCAGCAGCCCGCTCCCTAGCGGGAGGTACCACAATGAGCAGTTCTTC. This encodes CASSPLPSGRYHNEQFF.

V usage is TRBV12-3 or TRBV12-4 and J usage is TRBJ2-3; TRBD2 is a possible D gene (5 bases). This CDR3 contains 13 residues. Trimming removed 5 bases from V and 2 bases from J, with 8 bases in between. CDR3 nucleotide sequence: TGTGCCAGCAGTAGGACTCACACAGATACGCAGTATTTT. Protein: CASSRTHTDTQYF.

This clonotype has a handful of counts. This chain connects TRBV2 to TRBJ1-6, with D unresolved. V lost 7 bases and J 5 bases, leaving 9 bases between the germline ends. Germline-derived CDR1 and CDR2 are SNHLY and FYNNEI. This CDR3 comprises 13 residues. This CDR3 reads CASKRSNNSPLHF. The CDR3, as DNA: TGTGCCAGCAAGAGATCCAATAATTCACCCCTCCACTTT.

CDR3 amino acids: CASSPVFWGAGETQYF. CDR3 bases: TGTGCCAGCAGCCCTGTCTTTTGGGGGGCGGGAGAGACCCAGTACTTC. The chain couples TRBV7-2 to TRBJ2-5, with D possibly called TRBD1 or TRBD2 (6 bases each). V lost 5 bases to trimming and J lost 4 bases, with 20 bases between them. CDR3 length: 16 residues. Looked up from germline, CDR1 is SGHTA and CDR2 is FQGNSA.

This clonotype was recorded many times. One end of the junction does not line up with germline, which may come from a read error. The V gene is TRBV4-3, the J gene TRBJ2-7, with 13 bases that match TRBD2. CDR1 LGHNA and CDR2 YSLEER come from the germline V gene. This CDR3 has 15 amino acids. CDR3 amino acids: CASSQGLAGAYEQYF. CDR3 bases: TGTGCCAGCAGCCAAGGACTAGCGGGAGCCTACGAGCAGTACTTC.

This clonotype was seen a few times. J is TRBJ2-3 and V is TRBV5-1; 9 bases are shared with TRBD1. The CDR3 runs 15 residues. In germline, CDR1 is SGHRS, CDR2 YFSETQ. V lost 1 base and J lost 1; bases outside the gene matches: 1. The CDR3 region is CASSLRQGGTDTQYF. Here the CDR3 DNA reads TGCGCCAGCAGCTTGAGACAGGGGGGCACAGATACGCAGTATTTT.